The sequence of this T cell receptor beta chain was determined in a study of T cell responses to AZD1222 COVID-19 vaccine. General study findings and limits: Clonal diversity was possibly underestimated; the donors were predominantly white British and more often female. Baseline antibody screening turned up just six seropositive AZD1222 recipients.

Clones were sequenced by immunoSEQ multiplex PCR, and TCRdb holds only the in-frame ones, with some missing. The sample has about 83,000 clones; approximately 85% are singletons. Trimming pared 1 base from V and 13 bases from J, leaving 14 bases between. Germline-derived CDR1 and CDR2 are MGHRA and YSYEKL. This CDR3 comprises 13 residues. In this sample, this clone turned up once. Its specificity is not known. This chain uses TRBV4-1 with TRBJ2-1; D possibly uses TRBD1 or TRBD2 (5 bases each). Sample: peripheral blood, taken on day 0 of AZD1222 vaccination. The receptor's source is an adult in good health. CDR3 bases: TGCGCCAGCAGCCAAGCCCGGGACCACCGACAGTTCTTC. It codes for CASSQARDHRQFF.